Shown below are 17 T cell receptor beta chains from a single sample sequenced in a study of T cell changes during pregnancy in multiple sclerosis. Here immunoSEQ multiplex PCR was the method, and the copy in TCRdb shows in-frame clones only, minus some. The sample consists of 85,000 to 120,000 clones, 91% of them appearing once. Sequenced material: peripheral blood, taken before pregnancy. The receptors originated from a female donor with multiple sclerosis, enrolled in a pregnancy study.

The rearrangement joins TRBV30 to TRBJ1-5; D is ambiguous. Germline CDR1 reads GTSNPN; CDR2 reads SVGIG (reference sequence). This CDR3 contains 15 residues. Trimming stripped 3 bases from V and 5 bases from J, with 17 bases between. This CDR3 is CAWSRRRGFDQPQHF. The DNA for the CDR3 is TGTGCCTGGAGCCGCAGAAGAGGGTTTGATCAGCCCCAGCATTTT.

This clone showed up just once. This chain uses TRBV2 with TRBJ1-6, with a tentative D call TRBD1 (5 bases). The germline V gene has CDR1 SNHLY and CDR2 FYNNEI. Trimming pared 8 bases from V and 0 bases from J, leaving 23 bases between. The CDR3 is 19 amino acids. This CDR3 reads CASVALRGPNGSYNSPLHF. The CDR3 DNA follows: TGTGCCAGCGTGGCCCTAAGGGGCCCCAATGGCTCCTATAATTCACCCCTCCACTTT.

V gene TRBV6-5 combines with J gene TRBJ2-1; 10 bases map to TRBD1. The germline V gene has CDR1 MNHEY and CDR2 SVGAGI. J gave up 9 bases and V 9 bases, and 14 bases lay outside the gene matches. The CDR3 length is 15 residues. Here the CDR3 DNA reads TGTGCCAGTCTCGCAGCGAGACAGGGGGCAGGTGAGCAGTTCTTC. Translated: CASLAARQGAGEQFF.

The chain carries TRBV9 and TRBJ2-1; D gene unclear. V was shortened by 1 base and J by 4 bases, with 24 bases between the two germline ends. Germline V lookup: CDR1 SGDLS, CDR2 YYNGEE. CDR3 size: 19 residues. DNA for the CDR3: TGTGCCAGCAGCGTACAGGCCACCGCAGTCCAAAGATTATACAATGAGCAGTTCTTC. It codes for CASSVQATAVQRLYNEQFF.

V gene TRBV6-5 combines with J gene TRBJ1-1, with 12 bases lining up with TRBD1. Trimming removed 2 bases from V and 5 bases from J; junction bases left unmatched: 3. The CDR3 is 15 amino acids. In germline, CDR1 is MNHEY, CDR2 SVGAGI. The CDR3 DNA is TGTGCCAGCAGTTACGGGACAGGGGGCCGGACTGAAGCTTTCTTT. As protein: CASSYGTGGRTEAFF.

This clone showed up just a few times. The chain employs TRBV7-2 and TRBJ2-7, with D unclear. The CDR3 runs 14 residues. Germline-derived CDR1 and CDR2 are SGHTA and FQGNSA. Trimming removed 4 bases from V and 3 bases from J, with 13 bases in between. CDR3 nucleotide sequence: TGTGCCAGCAGCTCAGGAAGTAATTTCTACGAGCAGTACTTC. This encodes CASSSGSNFYEQYF.

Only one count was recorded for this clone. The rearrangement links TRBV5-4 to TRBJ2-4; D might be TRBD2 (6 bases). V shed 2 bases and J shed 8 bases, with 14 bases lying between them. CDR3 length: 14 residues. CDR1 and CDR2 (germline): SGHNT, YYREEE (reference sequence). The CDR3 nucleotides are TGTGCCAGCAGCTTTCGACGGGAGAACTACATTCAGTACTTC. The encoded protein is CASSFRRENYIQYF.

CDR3: CASSYSTQGNTEAFF. In DNA, the CDR3 is TGTGCCAGCAGTTACTCCACGCAGGGGAACACTGAAGCTTTCTTT. The rearrangement links TRBV6-6 to TRBJ1-1; perhaps TRBD1 as D (5 bases). V gave up 0 bases and J gave up 1 base, with 9 bases separating them. Germline-derived CDR1 and CDR2 are MNHNY and SVGAGI (reference sequence). The CDR3 has 15 residues.

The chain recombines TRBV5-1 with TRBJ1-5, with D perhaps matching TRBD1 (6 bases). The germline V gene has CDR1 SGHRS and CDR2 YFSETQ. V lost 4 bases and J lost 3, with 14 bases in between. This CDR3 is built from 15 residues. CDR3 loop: CASSHGGGDNQPQHF. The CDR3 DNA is TGCGCCAGCAGCCACGGCGGGGGCGACAATCAGCCCCAGCATTTT. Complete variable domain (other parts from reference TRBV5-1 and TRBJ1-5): KAGVTQTPRYLIKTRGQQVTLSCSPISGHRSVSWYQQTPGQGLQFLFEYFSETQRNKGNFPGRFSGRQFSNSRSEMNVSTLELGDSALYLCASSHGGGDNQPQHFGDGTRLSIL.

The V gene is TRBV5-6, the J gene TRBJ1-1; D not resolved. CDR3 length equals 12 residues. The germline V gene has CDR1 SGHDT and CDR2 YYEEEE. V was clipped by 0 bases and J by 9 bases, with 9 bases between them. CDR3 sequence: CASSLAHSQAFF. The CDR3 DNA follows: TGTGCCAGCAGCTTGGCCCACAGCCAAGCTTTCTTT.

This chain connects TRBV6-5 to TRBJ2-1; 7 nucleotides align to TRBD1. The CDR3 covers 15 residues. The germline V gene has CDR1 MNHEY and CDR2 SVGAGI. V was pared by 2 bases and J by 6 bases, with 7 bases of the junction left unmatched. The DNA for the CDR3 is TGTGCCAGCAGTTACCCCCGGGACAGTCCCAATGAGCAGTTCTTC. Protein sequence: CASSYPRDSPNEQFF.

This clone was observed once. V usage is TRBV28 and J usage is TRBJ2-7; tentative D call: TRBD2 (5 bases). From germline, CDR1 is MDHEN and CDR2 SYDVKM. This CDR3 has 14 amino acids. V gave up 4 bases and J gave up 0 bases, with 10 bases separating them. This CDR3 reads CASSWTVASYEQYF. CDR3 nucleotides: TGTGCCAGCAGTTGGACTGTGGCCTCCTACGAGCAGTACTTC.

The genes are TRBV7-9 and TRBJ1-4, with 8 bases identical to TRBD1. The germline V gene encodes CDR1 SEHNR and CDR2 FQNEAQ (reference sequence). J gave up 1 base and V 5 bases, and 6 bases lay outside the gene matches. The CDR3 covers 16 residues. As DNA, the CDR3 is TGTGCCAGCAGCCCACAGGGGGGACAAACTAATGAAAAACTGTTTTTT. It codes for CASSPQGGQTNEKLFF.

The CDR3 here is CASSFSEETQYF. The CDR3 DNA reads TGTGCCAGCAGTTTTTCTGAGGAGACCCAGTACTTC. The chain couples TRBV5-6 to TRBJ2-5; D gene unclear. This CDR3 comprises 12 residues. Trimming took off 5 bases at V and 5 bases at J, with 10 bases between the two ends. Germline values: CDR1 SGHDT, CDR2 YYEEEE. The full variable domain, with the rest looked up from reference TRBV5-6 and TRBJ2-5, is DAGVTQSPTHLIKTRGQQVTLRCSPKSGHDTVSWYQQALGQGPQFIFQYYEEEERQRGNFPDRFSGHQFPNYSSELNVNALLLGDSALYLCASSFSEETQYFGPGTRLLVL.

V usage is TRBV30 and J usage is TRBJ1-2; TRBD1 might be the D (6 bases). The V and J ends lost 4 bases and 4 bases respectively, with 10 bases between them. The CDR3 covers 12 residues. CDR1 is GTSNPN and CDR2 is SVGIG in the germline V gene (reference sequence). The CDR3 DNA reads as TGTGCCTGGACTCAGGGGTCCTATGGCTACACCTTC. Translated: CAWTQGSYGYTF.

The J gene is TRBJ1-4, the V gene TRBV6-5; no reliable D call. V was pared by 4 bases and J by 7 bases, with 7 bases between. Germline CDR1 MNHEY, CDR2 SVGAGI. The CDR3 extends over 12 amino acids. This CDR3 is CASSSPSEKLFF. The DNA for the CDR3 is TGTGCCAGCAGTTCCCCCTCTGAAAAACTGTTTTTT.

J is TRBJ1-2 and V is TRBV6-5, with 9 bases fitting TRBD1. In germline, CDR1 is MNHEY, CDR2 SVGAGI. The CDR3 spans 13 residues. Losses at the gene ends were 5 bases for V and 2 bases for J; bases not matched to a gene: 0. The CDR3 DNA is TGTGCCAGCAGTGACAGGGGGAACTATGGCTACACCTTC. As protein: CASSDRGNYGYTF.